This T cell receptor (beta chain) comes out of a study of cytomegalovirus exposure and HLA in healthy donors. From the 120-subject validation cohort, which was separate from the approximately 670-subject first cohort, the donors were drawn. This CDR3 comprises 14 residues. In germline, CDR1 is SGHRS, CDR2 YFSETQ. The V gene lost 4 bases and the J gene lost 5 bases, with 15 bases spanning the gap. Sequencing used immunoSEQ multiplex PCR; TCRdb keeps in-frame clones, though not all of them. Seen here are 250,000 or so clones, approximately 87% observed once, and the top ten hold 2.5% to 3%. This receptor was obtained from a man between 18 and 29 years old in good health and CMV-seronegative. Sequencing was done on a sample of PBMCs. This rearrangement joins TRBV5-1 to TRBJ1-1, with TRBD1 as a possible D gene (5 bases). The chain's CDR3 is CASSMGGGPTEAFF. DNA of the CDR3: TGCGCCAGCAGCATGGGGGGAGGCCCAACTGAAGCTTTCTTT.